Listed here are 8 T cell receptor beta chains from one sample, sequenced in a study of cytotoxic CD8 clonotypes in ibrutinib-treated CLL. Clones were read by immunoSEQ multiplex PCR, and TCRdb kept only the in-frame ones, dropping some. The repertoire holds fewer than 150,000 clones, around four fifths seen once, with 3.3% in the top ten. Sequencing was performed on PBMCs, taken after 24 months of ibrutinib treatment. These receptors all stem from a human donor with chronic lymphocytic leukemia.

This rearrangement joins TRBV6-5 to TRBJ1-3; tentatively, D is TRBD1 (5 bases). Trimming pared 2 bases from V and 8 bases from J, leaving 7 bases between. This CDR3 is 12 amino acids long. Per germline, CDR1 MNHEY and CDR2 SVGAGI. This CDR3 reads CASSYEGHTIYF. DNA of the CDR3: TGTGCCAGCAGTTACGAGGGACACACCATATATTTT.

J is TRBJ1-1 and V is TRBV6-5; D not certain. Trimming removed 5 bases from V and 2 bases from J, with 12 bases in between. This CDR3 is 14 amino acids long. From germline, CDR1 is MNHEY and CDR2 SVGAGI. The CDR3 nucleotides read TGTGCCAGCAGTGAGAGCGGGCCCAACACTGAAGCTTTCTTT. Amino acid sequence: CASSESGPNTEAFF.

This sequence joins TRBV7-2 and TRBJ2-7, with D perhaps being TRBD1 or TRBD2 (5 bases each). In germline, CDR1 is SGHTA, CDR2 FQGNSA. V was cut by 7 bases and J by 7 bases, with 17 bases left in between. This CDR3 comprises 13 residues. For the CDR3, the DNA is TGTGCCAGCAACGTTCGGGCCGAGGGGGAGCAGTACTTC. This gives the protein CASNVRAEGEQYF.

This chain links TRBV7-9 with TRBJ2-5, with D possibly TRBD2 on 5 matching bases. CDR3 length equals 15 residues. Deletions cut 1 base from V and 1 base from J, with 10 bases between. Germline CDR1 SEHNR, CDR2 FQNEAQ (reference sequence). CDR3 loop: CASSLGASSQETQYF. The CDR3 coding sequence is TGTGCCAGCAGCTTAGGGGCTAGCAGCCAAGAGACCCAGTACTTC.

This clone came up a few times. The V and J genes are TRBV2 and TRBJ1-5; D is ambiguous. CDR1 and CDR2 (germline): SNHLY, FYNNEI. V was shortened by 4 bases and J by 3 bases, with 13 bases between the two germline ends. CDR3 length: 15 amino acids. The CDR3 here is CASSVGQDSNQPQHF. The CDR3 nucleotides read TGTGCCAGCAGTGTTGGTCAGGACTCCAATCAGCCCCAGCATTTT.

This clone was detected once. V and J are TRBV6-6 and TRBJ2-5; 13 positions agree with TRBD2. The CDR3 is made up of 16 amino acids. The V and J ends lost 6 bases and 5 bases, in that order; junction bases with no gene match: 9. The V gene's germline CDR1 is MNHNY and CDR2 SVGAGI (reference sequence). The CDR3: CASSTSGGAAVETQYF. The CDR3 DNA is TGTGCCAGCAGCACTAGCGGGGGGGCCGCTGTGGAGACCCAGTACTTC.

The V call is TRBV19, the J call TRBJ2-5; D is unresolved. The germline V gene encodes CDR1 LNHDA and CDR2 SQIVND (reference sequence). The CDR3 length is 13 residues. The germline V and J ends were trimmed by 1 base and 5 bases, with 8 bases remaining between them. CDR3: CASSIGASETQYF. The CDR3 region has the DNA TGTGCCAGTAGTATAGGGGCCAGCGAGACCCAGTACTTC.

The V and J genes are TRBV11-2 and TRBJ1-1, with D perhaps matching TRBD1 (6 bases). Germline V gene lookup returns CDR1 SGHAT and CDR2 FQNNGV. The CDR3 spans 17 residues. V lost 1 base and J lost 1, with 16 bases in between. The CDR3 reads CASSLGPRGSWNTEAFF. The CDR3 DNA follows: TGTGCCAGCAGCTTAGGTCCCAGGGGAAGTTGGAACACTGAAGCTTTCTTT.